The TCR beta chain under discussion was sequenced for a study of blood T cell repertoires in COVID-19 (dated by TCRdb to about 2020). Regarding the research as a whole: Collaborator samples came from the United States, Italy and Spain and covered acute and convalescent phases of COVID-19. A freely available public database, intended as a resource for researchers studying the immune response to SARS-CoV-2, is where the repertoires were released. The material from the prospective study consisted of cDNA or gDNA derived from T cells, B-cell-depleted T cells, or PBMCs. Deeply sampled blood TCRbeta repertoires from subjects exposed to, actively infected with, or recovered from COVID-19 were included in the dataset. Where HLA class I and class II types were available, the types were taken from metadata supplied by the sample provider, not from assay-based typing. Sample metadata almost always included a de-identified subject ID, COVID-19 status, age in years and sex. The samples were drawn from two sources: the first 160 participants of the ongoing ImmuneRACE study, and 1,000 to 1,500 subjects contributed by 6 global collaborators.

CDR1 and CDR2 are drawn from the germline V gene: SGDLS, YYNGEE. The CDR3 numbers 13 residues from cysteine through phenylalanine. Of the read, only the CDR3 DNA is kept; its 39 bases are in frame from base 1. The germline ends are 8 bases apart after V is trimmed by 3 bases and J by 2 bases. Each collaborating institution followed its own protocols to collect whole blood in K2EDTA tubes. For TCRbeta analysis, collaborators shipped samples as frozen whole blood, isolated PBMCs, or DNA extracted from either of those sample types. The immunoSEQ Assay, a bias-controlled multiplex PCR, was used to amplify TCRbeta CDR3 regions from genomic DNA. Per the source publication's procedure: The number of nucleated cells in each sample was estimated from the amplification of reference gene primers within the assay. To quantify the absolute abundance of each unique TCRbeta CDR3 rearrangement, sequence reads were collapsed and filtered. For each sample, productive Simpson clonality was calculated by taking the square root of Simpson's diversity index across productive rearrangements. This immuneACCESS table, as held by TCRdb, lists in-frame sequences with V and J called but not all clones. Of the missing ones, under half trace to an unresolved V gene in checked studies; the others have no known cause. For V, J and clone size, that table is used; D and trimming come from the DNA. Present in this sample are about 76,000 clones, about nine tenths of which were seen just once. The ten largest clones capture around 0.93% of the sample.

Points the paper makes about the study in general: How much clinical and demographic metadata was included differed by source and by participant, and the metadata was provided uncurated.

Remarks on this clone: No antigen is known for it. Nothing much larger sits one base from this clone, and base qualities are not available.

The chain uses TRBV9 and TRBJ2-5; confidence is insufficient to name the D gene. Sequenced input: peripheral blood. This sequence was found in a woman aged 50 to 65 in a cohort sampled during active COVID-19. The nucleotides read TGTGCCAGCAGCGCAACCCGGCAAGAGACCCAGTACTTC. Its protein product is CASSATRQETQYF.